This T cell receptor (beta chain) was observed in a study of Ad26.COV2.S vaccination and SARS-CoV-2 variants (dated by TCRdb to the early 2020s). For the study in its entirety: Donors in the vaccine arm were drawn from COV1001, a multicentre, randomized, double-blind, placebo-controlled phase I-IIa trial testing Ad26.COV2.S in healthy adults. Throughout the experiments and outcome assessment, investigators stayed blinded to trial group allocation. Sequencing of the TCRbeta repertoire served to evaluate the specificity and breadth of SARS-CoV-2-reactive T cell receptors following Ad26.COV2.S vaccination. The TCR-sequenced set comprised approximately 32 samples: approximately 20 Ad26.COV2.S vaccine recipients, 5 placebo recipients and 8 SARS-CoV-2 convalescent individuals. Trial participants were randomized into five groups of five, in which low-dose or high-dose Ad26.COV2.S was given once or twice, or placebo was given on both occasions. Ad26.COV2.S was given intramuscularly at 5x10^10 or 1x10^11 viral particles, as a single shot or as two shots 56 days apart. Study-wide findings and limitations: Vaccine and placebo recipients had similar non-spike TCR breadth, a finding consistent with the vaccine containing only spike. After vaccination, substantial breadth of spike-specific CD8+ and CD4+ T cell responses was reported. Spike-specific TCR breadth was higher in Ad26.COV2.S recipients than in placebo recipients (P = 0.0014). Comparing responses between vaccine doses or regimens was not something the study was powered to do. It was noted by the authors that total T cell responses may have been underestimated by the TCR breadth and depth analyses.

TCRbeta CDR3 regions were sequenced with the immunoSEQ Assay. After extraction, genomic DNA underwent amplification by bias-controlled multiplex PCR, followed by high-throughput sequencing. The original pipeline was this. To quantify the absolute abundance of each unique TCRbeta CDR3 region, sequences were collapsed and filtered. T cell fraction was estimated by normalizing TCRbeta template counts to usable DNA, with usable DNA measured through amplification of reference genes found in all nucleated cells. Repertoire TCRs were annotated as SARS-CoV-2-specific when V gene, CDR3 amino acid sequence and J gene were exactly matched to a known reactive TCR set. The reference SARS-CoV-2 TCR set came from MIRA and was filtered for enrichment in COVID-19-positive ImmuneCODE repertoires, removing public or cross-reactive TCRs. Based on the MIRA antigens, annotated TCRs were further analysed at the level of specific ORF or position within ORF. Breadth was defined as annotated unique rearrangements over total unique productive rearrangements; depth was the summed frequency of those rearrangements. Group comparisons of TCR breadth used two-sided Wilcoxon rank-sum tests. TCRdb provides this immuneACCESS table in a form limited to in-frame rearrangements. Some clones are lacking; in checked studies, under half of them reflect an unresolved V gene, and why the rest are absent is not known. For V, J and clone size, that table is used; D and trimming come from the DNA. Across this sample there are around 450,000 clones, with 80% to 90% seen only once. Around 1.6% of the sample goes to the ten largest clones.

This specimen's treatment or condition label, interpreted: some 20 received Ad26.COV2.S at low or high dose, single or two shots; 5 received placebo; per-sample allocation not given. Repertoires of vaccine and placebo recipients were sequenced from samples taken on day 63 after the first injection. Between 29 July and 7 August 2020, Cohort 1b enrolled fewer than 30 adults aged 18-55 years at one site in Boston, USA. As a vaccine, Ad26.COV2.S was a replication-incompetent adenovirus type 26 vector that expressed a prefusion-stabilized SARS-CoV-2 spike protein derived from the original Wuhan strain. Cut back by 8 bases and 1 base, the V and J ends lie 8 bases apart. Via the germline V gene, CDR1 is WSHSY and CDR2 SAAADI. The CDR3 runs 12 residues from the cysteine to the phenylalanine. Kept here is only the CDR3 DNA, which spans 36 bases and is read in frame from base 1. About this clone: Its antigen has not been determined. Base qualities are not recorded, but no much larger clone differs from it by a single base.

This material consisted of peripheral blood, taken in a trial of Ad26.COV2.S vaccine versus placebo. In this chain, TRBV10-2 is recombined with TRBJ1-1, with a weak D call of TRBD1 (6 bases match). The source is a person between 18 and 60 years old who received the Ad26.COV2.S COVID-19 vaccine or a placebo. CDR3 reads: CASLDRNTEAFF. The DNA sequence is TGCGCCAGCCTGGACAGGAACACTGAAGCTTTCTTT.